A single T cell receptor (beta chain) is shown here with its context. What antigen it recognizes has not been identified. No quality values exist for individual bases; no much larger clone is one base distant. Donors were healthy HIV-negative adults with no recently reported acute infections or vaccinations. Only Caucasian adults living in Nashville, Tennessee, USA were represented among the donors. CD4+ T cells were enriched by magnetic negative selection, after which naive cells were positively selected on CD45RA and the negative fraction was taken as the memory subset. Blood was collected by leukapheresis, and PBMCs were isolated by Ficoll-Histopaque density gradient centrifugation and then cryopreserved in liquid nitrogen vapor phase. Purity and quantity of every magnetically sorted T cell population were checked by analytical flow cytometry. From each sorted fraction, genomic DNA was isolated and quantified by UV absorbance on a Nanodrop 2000c.

Using the deep immunoSEQ assay, TCR CDR3 regions were amplified from genomic DNA by multiplex PCR. Genomic DNA extracted from each cell subset was distributed evenly over all wells of several immunoSEQ 96-well plates, and each plate served as one replicate. For sorted subsets, approximately 210 ng of genomic DNA, equivalent to roughly 30,000 T cell genomes, went into each replicate PCR. The purified libraries were quantified using a Qubit 3.0 fluorometer, sized with a Bioanalyzer 2100, and then quantified again using the KAPA Library Quantification kit. Each immunoSEQ 96-well plate was sequenced on its own single-read 150-cycle Illumina NextSeq 550 flow cell. The study's own analysis went as follows. Because the immunoSEQ output included only junctional sequences and no quality scores, the filtering could not be the same as the filtering used for full-length reads. Sequences were annotated with PyIR, a Python wrapper for IgBLAST v1.9, and V/J genes and CDR3 were assigned using IMGT germline references. Reads with weak V/J assignments (E-value above 1e-6), missing CDR3, stop codons, out-of-frame junctions, or ambiguous translated residues were removed. V3J clonotypes were defined as sequences sharing the same inferred V gene, J gene, and CDR3 amino acid sequence. The percentage overlap between two repertoires was calculated by dividing the number of shared unique clonotypes by the size of the smaller repertoire. RTK rarefaction, the Chao1 estimator, and Recon v2.1 estimates of unobserved clonotypes were used to assess repertoire richness. Generation probabilities for all TCRbeta clonotypes obtained by the gDNA method from a handful of donors were computed using OLGA. Held by TCRdb, this immuneACCESS table contains in-frame sequences only and omits some clones. Under half of the omission traces to an unresolved V gene where checked; the cause of the rest is unknown. The V and J calls and the clone size are those of that table, but D and trimming were determined from the DNA. The sample contains 980,000 or so clones, 60% to 85% of them found a single time. The leading ten clones occupy about 1.5% of the sample.

This record comes from a study of shared clonotypes between healthy human individuals (dated by TCRdb to 2018 to 2021). Broadly, across the study: Three men and a couple of women, aged 18 to 49 years, made up the cohort. To increase sequencing depth and limit assay-specific biases, TCR repertoire library preparation and sequencing were carried out by different laboratories using diverse techniques. Per donor, three plates each were used for CD4 naive and CD4 memory, two for CD8 naive, and one for CD8 memory. Blood TCR repertoires of five healthy adults were deeply sequenced to estimate repertoire size and the extent of clonotype sharing between individuals. Between about 0.8 and 9.5 billion PBMCs per donor were obtained by leukapheresis. What the work shows at the level of the full study, not this receptor alone: Because the study included only a small number of donors, the genetic and exposure-history diversity represented was limited. Sharing across a few donors was observed for approximately 5% of naive CD4, under 4% of naive CD8, over 2% of memory CD4, and over 0.3% of memory CD8 clonotypes. Compared with non-shared clonotypes, the clonotypes found in all four sorted-subset donors had higher generation probabilities. Larger estimated clonotype richness was generally found for naive subsets than for memory subsets. Sampling was restricted to blood, and TCR repertoires in tissues likely differ from the TCR repertoires found in blood. Based on pairwise subsampling, the degree of clonotype sharing among donors was expected to be affected by sequencing depth. Incomplete sequencing was indicated by rarefaction of sorted-subset datasets, despite the large sequencing depth.

Trimmed from V: 8 bases; trimmed from J: 7 bases; junction bases lacking a gene match: 8. CDR1 and CDR2 (KGHSH, LQKENI) derive from the germline V gene. The CDR3 runs 13 residues from the cysteine to the phenylalanine. Kept here is only the CDR3 DNA, which spans 39 bases and is read in frame from base 1. The TCR was taken from a young man in good health. Input material: memory CD4+ T cells sorted from blood. The sample's cell subset or site label, decoded: CD45RA-negative fraction. The chain joins TRBV18 to TRBJ2-7; 10 bases in between match TRBD1. The DNA reads as follows: TGTGCCAGCGGACAGGGGGTTCTGCGGGAGCAGTACTTC. It encodes CASGQGVLREQYF.